The rows below give T cell receptor beta chains drawn from one sample of a study of shared clonotypes between healthy human individuals. Clones were read by immunoSEQ multiplex PCR, and TCRdb kept only the in-frame ones, dropping some. This table has under 2.5 million clones, 80% to 95% appearing once. The sample was naive CD4+ T cells from PBMCs. The receptors were sampled from a man aged 18 to 30 in good health. Some clones in this sample may be carry-over from other donors' samples. The CDR3 runs from the conserved cysteine through the conserved F or W. A D gene is named only where the DNA matches it firmly. For some rows the clone size is stated as once, few or many, or as a class when expanded; others skip it.

clone_size | j_call | d_call | v_call | cdr3_nt | cdr3_aa
NA | TRBJ1-1 | TRBD1 | TRBV6-5 | TGTGCCAGCAGATCCCGGGACAGGGCTGAAGCTTTCTTT | CASRSRDRAEAFF
NA | TRBJ2-5 | TRBD1 | TRBV7-2 | TGTGCCAGCAGCTCTAGGGGGCAGGGGGAGTACTTC | CASSSRGQGEYF
NA | TRBJ2-1 | TRBD2 | TRBV7-9 | TGTGCCAGCAGCCCCGGGACTATCCTCGGGGATGAGCAGTTCTTC | CASSPGTILGDEQFF
NA | TRBJ2-2 | TRBD2 | TRBV27 | TGTGCCAGCAGTTTAATGGGACTAGCGGGACGGGTCACCGGGGAGCTGTTTTTT | CASSLMGLAGRVTGELFF
NA | TRBJ2-7 | NA | TRBV7-9 | TGTGCCAGCAGCTTATCTGAGGGATGGGAGTACGAGCAGTACTTC | CASSLSEGWEYEQYF
NA | TRBJ2-1 | NA | TRBV11-2 | TGTGCCAGCAGCTTAGGACTACGGTCCACCTACAATGAGCAGTTCTTC | CASSLGLRSTYNEQFF
NA | TRBJ1-1 | NA | TRBV6-6 | TGTGCCAGCAGTAATCGGGGTGCAAACACTGAAGCTTTCTTT | CASSNRGANTEAFF
NA | TRBJ2-1 | NA | TRBV28 | TGTGCCAGCGATTCCCGCGGGACCAGCTCCTACAATGAGCAGTTCTTC | CASDSRGTSSYNEQFF
few | TRBJ2-5 | TRBD1 | TRBV29-1 | TGCAGCGCATTGACAGGGGGAGGAGAGACCCAGTACTTC | CSALTGGGETQYF
NA | TRBJ2-7 | NA | TRBV15 | TGTGCCACCAGCATGCGGACAGATGGGAGCTACGAGCAGTACTTC | CATSMRTDGSYEQYF
NA | TRBJ2-2 | TRBD1 | TRBV27 | TGTGCCAGCAGTCTCTGGACAGGGGCAAACACCGGGGAGCTGTTTTTT | CASSLWTGANTGELFF
NA | TRBJ1-2 | NA | TRBV28 | TGTGCCAGCACTGAACTCTCAGGGGACTATGGCTACACCTTC | CASTELSGDYGYTF
NA | TRBJ2-3 | NA | TRBV5-1 | TGCGCCAGCAGCTTAGGATCTGTTGGAGATACGCAGTATTTT | CASSLGSVGDTQYF
NA | TRBJ2-5 | NA | TRBV9 | TGTGCCAGCAGCGTAGGGACAGTCCAAGAGACCCAGTACTTC | CASSVGTVQETQYF
NA | TRBJ1-1 | NA | TRBV15 | TGTGCCACCAGCAGAGTTCTGGGGGGGCGTACTGAAGCTTTCTTT | CATSRVLGGRTEAFF
NA | TRBJ2-3 | NA | TRBV11-3 | TGTGCCAGCAGCTTAGGGCTTTGGCGGGCCGGTCTCGAGGATACGCAGTATTTT | CASSLGLWRAGLEDTQYF
NA | TRBJ2-3 | TRBD2 | TRBV7-3 | TGTGCCAGCAGCTTCGGACTAGCGGCAAGCACAGATACGCAGTATTTT | CASSFGLAASTDTQYF
NA | TRBJ2-7 | NA | TRBV2 | TGTGCCAGCACCCCTTATTACGAGCAGTACTTC | CASTPYYEQYF
NA | TRBJ2-5 | NA | TRBV7-9 | TGTGCCAGCAGCTTAGCCCTACCAATGAAAGAGACCCAGTACTTC | CASSLALPMKETQYF
NA | TRBJ2-7 | NA | TRBV7-9 | TGTGCCAGCAGCTTCGTCTACCACCCTGGGGATTACGAGCAGTACTTC | CASSFVYHPGDYEQYF
NA | TRBJ1-2 | NA | TRBV5-4 | TGTGTCAGCAGCTTGGATCGGTACTATGGCTACACCTTC | CVSSLDRYYGYTF
NA | TRBJ2-1 | TRBD1 | TRBV5-1 | TGCGCCAGCAGCTTGGCGGGACAGTGGTTCTTC | CASSLAGQWFF
once | TRBJ2-3 | TRBD2 | TRBV14 | TGTGCCAGCAGCCAAGATCGGGGTCGCGGGGGTACAGATACGCAGTATTTT | CASSQDRGRGGTDTQYF
NA | TRBJ1-2 | NA | TRBV28 | TGTGCCAGCAGCTTGAATCAGGGCAGGACCTATGGCTACACCTTC | CASSLNQGRTYGYTF
NA | TRBJ2-7 | TRBD2 | TRBV10-3 | TGTGCCATCAGTCTAGCGGGAGGGACCTACGAGCAGTACTTC | CAISLAGGTYEQYF
once | TRBJ2-1 | TRBD2 | TRBV5-1 | TGCGCCAGCAGCTTGGGTTTTGGACTAGCGGGATCCAGCTCCTACAATGAGCAGTTCTTC | CASSLGFGLAGSSSYNEQFF
NA | TRBJ2-7 | TRBD2 | TRBV19 | TGTGCCAGTAGTAGCCTCGCTAGCGGACACTACGAGCAGTACTTC | CASSSLASGHYEQYF
NA | TRBJ2-2 | NA | TRBV5-6 | TGTGCCAGCAGCTCCTCAGGAGGGGCATACACCGGGGAGCTGTTTTTT | CASSSSGGAYTGELFF
NA | TRBJ2-5 | NA | TRBV2 | TGTGCCAGCAGTGAGGACAGAGAAGAGACCCAGTACTTC | CASSEDREETQYF
NA | TRBJ2-7 | NA | TRBV7-8 | TGTGCCAGCAGCTTACATAGACGGGAGCAGTACTTC | CASSLHRREQYF
NA | TRBJ2-3 | TRBD2 | TRBV7-6 | TGTGCCAGCACCTCGGGACTAGCCTTAAATACGCAGTATTTT | CASTSGLALNTQYF
once | TRBJ1-5 | TRBD1 | TRBV28 | TGTGCCAGCAGGGGACAGGGGGCTGGCAATCAGCCCCAGCATTTT | CASRGQGAGNQPQHF
NA | TRBJ2-1 | TRBD2 | TRBV19 | TGTGCCAGTAGAACCCATCGTGCGGGAGGGAATGAGCAGTTCTTC | CASRTHRAGGNEQFF
NA | TRBJ1-2 | NA | TRBV28 | TGTGCCAGCAGTTCAACTGGGAGGTCTAACTATGGCTACACCTTC | CASSSTGRSNYGYTF
NA | TRBJ2-3 | NA | TRBV5-1 | TGCGCCAGCAGCCCTACAGGGAGCGATGATACGCAGTATTTT | CASSPTGSDDTQYF
NA | TRBJ2-3 | TRBD1 | TRBV5-1 | TGCGCCAGCAGCGCCCCGACAGGGTTTGAGGCAGATACGCAGTATTTT | CASSAPTGFEADTQYF
NA | TRBJ2-3 | TRBD2 | TRBV4-1 | TGCGCCAGCAGCCAAGACAGGACTAGTCGGACAGATACGCAGTATTTT | CASSQDRTSRTDTQYF
NA | TRBJ2-1 | NA | TRBV28 | TGTGCCAGCAGTACAGGGAATGAGCAGTTCTTC | CASSTGNEQFF
NA | TRBJ1-4 | TRBD1 | TRBV29-1 | TGCAGCGTTCGGACAGGGGGGGATGAAAAACTGTTTTTT | CSVRTGGDEKLFF
NA | TRBJ2-2 | NA | TRBV9 | TGTGCCAGCAGCGTAGCCCCTAACACCGGGGAGCTGTTTTTT | CASSVAPNTGELFF
NA | TRBJ2-3 | TRBD1 | TRBV5-1 | TGCGCCAGCAACCGTGGACAGGGGACTAGCACAGATACGCAGTATTTT | CASNRGQGTSTDTQYF
NA | TRBJ1-5 | NA | TRBV19 | TGTGCCAGTAGTCGGGCGGGAGGCAATCAGCCCCAGCATTTT | CASSRAGGNQPQHF
NA | TRBJ1-1 | NA | TRBV10-3 | TGTGCCATCAGTGAGTCGATTACGGTGAACACTGAAGCTTTCTTT | CAISESITVNTEAFF
NA | TRBJ2-2 | TRBD2 | TRBV7-2 | TGTGCCAGCAGCTTCAGACTAGCAGGAACCGGGGAGCTGTTTTTT | CASSFRLAGTGELFF
NA | TRBJ1-1 | NA | TRBV21-1 | TGTGCCAGCAGTCAGTATAGACACAACACTGAAGCTTTCTTT | CASSQYRHNTEAFF
NA | TRBJ1-3 | NA | TRBV30 | TGTGCCTGGAGCAGGGAGGGAAACACCATATATTTT | CAWSREGNTIYF